These 3 T cell receptor beta chains came from one sample sequenced in a study of cytomegalovirus exposure and HLA in healthy donors. Primers: 60 Vbeta forward and 13 Jbeta reverse. Data came from immunoSEQ multiplex PCR; TCRdb stores just in-frame clones and leaves some out. The table has more than 95,000 clones, 81% seen once. Sequenced input: PBMCs. The source of these receptors is a man aged 18 to 30 in good health and CMV-seronegative.

The chain employs TRBV10-1 and TRBJ2-5, with 11 positions matching TRBD1. The germline gives CDR1 WNHNN, CDR2 SYGVQD (reference sequence). V gave up 0 bases and J gave up 4 bases; unmatched junction bases: 4. CDR3 length equals 16 residues. CDR3 in DNA: TGCGCCAGCAGTGAGTCTCACGGACAGGGGGCAGAGACCCAGTACTTC. Residues: CASSESHGQGAETQYF.

The V call is TRBV2, the J call TRBJ2-7, with TRBD1 identical over 10 bases. The junction had 12 bases not matched to a gene; V was cut back by 6 bases and J by 7 bases. The CDR3 consists of 15 residues. Germline CDR1 SNHLY, CDR2 FYNNEI. In nucleotides, the CDR3 is TGTGCCAGCAGCGCAGCCGGGACAGGGGCGAAAGAGCAGTACTTC. It yields the protein CASSAAGTGAKEQYF.

The V gene is TRBV9, the J gene TRBJ2-3, with 8 bases fitting TRBD2. The V segment lost 0 bases and the J segment 4 bases; nucleotides outside the gene matches: 1. This CDR3 is 14 amino acids long. Looked up from germline, CDR1 is SGDLS and CDR2 is YYNGEE. The CDR3 region has the DNA TGTGCCAGCAGCGTAGTCGGGGGGGCAGATACGCAGTATTTT. The encoded protein is CASSVVGGADTQYF.